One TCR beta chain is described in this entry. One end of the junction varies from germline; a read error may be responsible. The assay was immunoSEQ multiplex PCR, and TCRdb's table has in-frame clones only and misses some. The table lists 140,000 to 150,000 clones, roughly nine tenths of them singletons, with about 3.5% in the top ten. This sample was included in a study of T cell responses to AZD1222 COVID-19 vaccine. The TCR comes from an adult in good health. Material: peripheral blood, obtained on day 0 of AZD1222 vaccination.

DNA for the CDR3: TGTGCCAGTAGTCAAGGGGGGGGCAACCAGCCCCAGCATTTT. The encoded protein is CASSQGGGNQPQHF. The V and J genes are TRBV19 and TRBJ1-5; a possible D gene is TRBD1 (6 bases). The CDR3 runs 14 residues. Per germline, CDR1 LNHDA and CDR2 SQIVND (reference sequence).